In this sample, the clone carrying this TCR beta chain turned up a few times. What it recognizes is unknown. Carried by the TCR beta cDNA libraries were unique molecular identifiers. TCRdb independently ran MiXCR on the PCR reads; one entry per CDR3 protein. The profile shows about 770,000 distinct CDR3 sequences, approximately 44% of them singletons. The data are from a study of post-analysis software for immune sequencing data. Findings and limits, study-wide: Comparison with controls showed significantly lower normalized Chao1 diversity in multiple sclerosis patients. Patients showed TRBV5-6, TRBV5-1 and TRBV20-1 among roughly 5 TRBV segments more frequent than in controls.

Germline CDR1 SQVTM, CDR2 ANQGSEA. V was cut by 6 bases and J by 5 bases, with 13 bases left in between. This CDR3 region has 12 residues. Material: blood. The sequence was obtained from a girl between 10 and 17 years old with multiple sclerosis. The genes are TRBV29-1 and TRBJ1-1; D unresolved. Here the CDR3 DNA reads TGCAGCGTGGTCGGAGGTTCAACTGAAGCTTTCTTT. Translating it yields CSVVGGSTEAFF. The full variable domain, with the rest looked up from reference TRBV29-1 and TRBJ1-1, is SAVISQKPSRDICQRGTSLTIQCQVDSQVTMMFWYRQQPGQSLTLIATANQGSEATYESGFVIDKFPISRPNLTFSTLTVSNMSPEDSSIYLCSVVGGSTEAFFGQGTRLTVV.